Following are 30 T cell receptor beta chains from one sample sequenced in a study of blood T cells in healthy people across ages. The second PCR ran about 6 to 11 cycles with a sample-barcoded 5' primer and J-beta primers. TCRdb analysed the 5' RACE reads with MiXCR anew, one entry per CDR3 protein. The data show more than 750,000 distinct CDR3 sequences, 29% seen once. The same sample was also studied in work on T cells of mothers and their children.

Sequenced sample: blood. These receptors were collected from a woman aged 40 to 50 in good health.

This clonotype was counted ten times or more. V is TRBV7-3 and J is TRBJ2-5; D unresolved. The germline V and J ends were trimmed by 4 bases and 5 bases, with 11 bases remaining between them. The CDR3 runs 13 residues. Germline assignment: CDR1 SGHTA and CDR2 FQGTGA. The DNA for the CDR3 is TGTGCCAGCAGCTCCGGACCTGCCGAGACCCAGTACTTC. Its protein product is CASSSGPAETQYF.

This clonotype was found many times. This chain uses TRBV12-3 or TRBV12-4 with TRBJ1-1, with 7 bases aligning to TRBD1. The V gene end was trimmed by 7 bases and the J gene end by 11 bases; junction bases not matched to a gene: 7. The CDR3 is made up of 11 amino acids. The CDR3 spells CASTQGGDAFF. DNA for the CDR3: TGTGCCAGCACCCAGGGGGGGGATGCTTTCTTT.

The rearrangement uses TRBV28 and TRBJ2-5; 8 bases match TRBD1. The CDR3 has 13 amino acids. CDR1 is MDHEN, CDR2 SYDVKM, per germline. Germline trimming cut 3 bases from V and 9 bases from J; bases unmatched to any gene: 6. The DNA of the CDR3 is TGTGCCAGCAGTTTGCAGGGGGCATGGGCCCAGTACTTC. As protein: CASSLQGAWAQYF.

This CDR3 reads CASSLAERSGGAGTQYF. CDR3 nucleotide sequence: TGCGCCAGCAGCTTGGCCGAGAGAAGCGGGGGGGCAGGGACCCAGTACTTC. This rearrangement joins TRBV5-1 to TRBJ2-5, with 10 bases identical to TRBD2. CDR1 is SGHRS, CDR2 YFSETQ, per germline. Trimming took 0 bases from V and 7 from J; bases not matched to a gene: 12. The length of the CDR3 is 17 residues.

The rearrangement uses TRBV24-1 and TRBJ2-3; 7 bases fit TRBD1. The germline CDR1 and CDR2 sequences are KGHDR and SFDVKD. This CDR3 region has 15 residues. V lost 6 bases and J lost 0; bases outside the gene matches: 5. The CDR3 DNA sequence: TGTGCCACCAGTAGTGGACAGGACAGCACAGATACGCAGTATTTT. Translation: CATSSGQDSTDTQYF.

This clonotype was seen a handful of times. The chain uses TRBV3-1 and TRBJ2-5; D is undetermined. V was trimmed by 8 bases and J by 0 bases, leaving 7 bases between them. This CDR3 comprises 12 residues. Germline CDR1 is LGHDT and CDR2 is YNNKEL (reference sequence). CDR3: CASSDYQETQYF. As DNA, the CDR3 is TGTGCCAGCTCAGACTACCAAGAGACCCAGTACTTC.

The genes are TRBV7-2 and TRBJ2-3, with TRBD2 matching over 9 bases. The CDR3 consists of 15 residues. The V segment lost 4 bases and the J segment 7 bases; nucleotides outside the gene matches: 9. Germline CDR1 and CDR2: SGHTA and FQGNSA. CDR3 protein: CASSSDSGGKNTQYF. CDR3 bases: TGTGCCAGCAGCTCCGACAGCGGGGGGAAGAATACGCAGTATTTT.

The gene calls are TRBV20-1 and TRBJ2-7; D call uncertain. There are 15 residues in the CDR3. V dropped 0 bases and J dropped 7 bases, with 19 bases sitting between them. CDR1 and CDR2 from the germline V gene are DFQATT and SNEGSKA (reference sequence). CDR3 DNA sequence: TGCAGTGCTAGAGAAGTAGGTGGGTTTAGGAATGAGCAGTACTTC. As protein: CSAREVGGFRNEQYF.

The chain uses TRBV7-8 and TRBJ1-1; D gene ambiguous. The ends were cut back, 5 bases at V and 2 bases at J, with 12 bases in the middle. Per germline, CDR1 SGHVS and CDR2 FQNEAQ. The CDR3 is 14 residues long. The CDR3 bases are TGTGCCAGCAGCCCGTCTCGCCCTAACACTGAAGCTTTCTTT. Its protein product is CASSPSRPNTEAFF.

The chain joins TRBV12-3 or TRBV12-4 to TRBJ2-7; D is unresolved. The CDR3 extends over 12 amino acids. Trimming shortened V by 5 bases and J by 6 bases, and 11 bases separated the two germline ends. CDR3 protein: CASSTTPPEQYF. The CDR3 nucleotides read TGTGCCAGCAGTACAACACCCCCCGAGCAGTACTTC.

This clonotype was picked up a small number of times. J is TRBJ1-1 and V is TRBV20-1, with a weak D call TRBD1 (6 bases). CDR3 length: 13 residues. Germline CDR1 reads DFQATT; CDR2 reads SNEGSKA (reference sequence). Trimming left V 3 bases short and J 5 bases short, with 13 bases between. This chain's CDR3 is CSARGAAETEAFF. The CDR3 nucleotides read TGCAGTGCTAGGGGGGCGGCGGAAACTGAAGCTTTCTTT.

The chain joins TRBV7-9 to TRBJ2-1, with D tentatively TRBD2 (5 bases). The germline V gene encodes CDR1 SEHNR and CDR2 FQNEAQ (reference sequence). The CDR3 is made up of 18 amino acids. V gave up 2 bases and J gave up 0 bases, with 17 bases separating them. The DNA for the CDR3 is TGTGCCAGCAGCTTACGGGGTCGCCCACTCCACTCCTACAATGAGCAGTTCTTC. It yields the protein CASSLRGRPLHSYNEQFF.

This chain joins TRBV29-1 and TRBJ1-3; D possibly corresponds to TRBD1 (5 bases). This CDR3 is built from 13 residues. CDR1 is SQVTM and CDR2 is ANQGSEA in the germline V gene. V was pared by 7 bases and J by 2 bases, with 12 bases between. Here the CDR3 DNA reads TGCAGCGCTGGGGGATTAACTGGAAACACCATATATTTT. Encoded protein: CSAGGLTGNTIYF. Filled out from reference TRBV29-1 and TRBJ1-3, the complete variable domain reads SAVISQKPSRDICQRGTSLTIQCQVDSQVTMMFWYRQQPGQSLTLIATANQGSEATYESGFVIDKFPISRPNLTFSTLTVSNMSPEDSSIYLCSAGGLTGNTIYFGEGSWLTVV.

This chain links TRBV28 with TRBJ1-5; D is uncertain. CDR3 size: 16 residues. Trimming removed 2 bases at V and 5 bases at J, with 16 bases between. The germline V gene encodes CDR1 MDHEN and CDR2 SYDVKM. CDR3 amino acids: CASSLPPGSSYQPQHF. CDR3 bases: TGTGCCAGCAGTTTACCGCCCGGGAGCAGTTATCAGCCCCAGCATTTT.

The chain couples TRBV19 to TRBJ2-4; D is unresolved. The germline CDR1 and CDR2 sequences are LNHDA and SQIVND (reference sequence). Trimming left V 5 bases short and J 9 bases short, with 11 bases between. This CDR3 is built from 12 residues. CDR3 bases: TGTGCCAGTAGTCTGGACCGAGGCATTCAGTACTTC. Residues: CASSLDRGIQYF.

This clonotype showed up many times. V usage is TRBV4-1 and J usage is TRBJ2-7; D is possibly TRBD2 (6 bases). The CDR3 is 15 amino acids. Per the germline V gene, CDR1 is MGHRA and CDR2 is YSYEKL. V dropped 4 bases and J dropped 3 bases, with 16 bases sitting between them. CDR3 protein: CASSPGLGGYYEQYF. CDR3 in DNA: TGCGCCAGCAGCCCCGGCCTTGGGGGGTACTACGAGCAGTACTTC.

At least ten counts were recorded for this clonotype. The chain joins TRBV20-1 to TRBJ1-2; TRBD1 aligns across 9 bases. Trimming cost V 0 bases and J 8 bases; bases outside gene matches: 4. The germline CDR1 and CDR2 sequences are DFQATT and SNEGSKA (reference sequence). The CDR3 is 13 residues long. CDR3 residues: CSAREQGADGYTF. CDR3 coding DNA: TGCAGTGCTAGAGAACAGGGGGCTGACGGCTACACCTTC.

This clonotype was observed at least ten times. The gene calls are TRBV12-3 or TRBV12-4 and TRBJ2-1; 7 nucleotides match TRBD2. The V and J ends lost 7 bases and 6 bases, in that order; junction bases with no gene match: 9. The CDR3 is made up of 14 amino acids. This CDR3 reads CASTPQGRVNEQFF. CDR3 in DNA: TGTGCCAGCACCCCCCAAGGGAGGGTCAATGAGCAGTTCTTC.

The chain links TRBV5-6 to TRBJ2-3; unclear D gene. From germline, CDR1 is SGHDT and CDR2 YYEEEE. The CDR3 consists of 11 residues. Trimming cost V 3 bases and J 7 bases, with 6 bases left between them. This CDR3 reads CASSSLNTQYF. CDR3 coding DNA: TGTGCCAGCAGCTCGCTAAATACGCAGTATTTT.

This clonotype was seen ten or more times. The chain joins TRBV5-1 to TRBJ1-1; D possibly corresponds to TRBD1 (5 bases). V gave up 3 bases and J gave up 2 bases, with 8 bases separating them. CDR1 is SGHRS, CDR2 YFSETQ, per germline. This CDR3 spans 13 amino acids. CDR3 amino acids: CASSYDSNTEAFF. The CDR3 coding sequence is TGCGCCAGCAGCTACGACAGTAACACTGAAGCTTTCTTT.

The gene calls are TRBV7-9 and TRBJ1-4, with no clear D. CDR3 length: 13 amino acids. With 6 bases removed from V and 6 bases from J, the gap between germline ends came to 11 bases. Germline loops: CDR1 SEHNR, CDR2 FQNEAQ (reference sequence). The CDR3 loop reads CASSESLDEKLFF. As DNA, the CDR3 is TGTGCCAGCAGTGAATCCCTAGATGAAAAACTGTTTTTT. Together with reference TRBV7-9 and TRBJ1-4, the CDR3 gives the full variable domain: DTGVSQNPRHKITKRGQNVTFRCDPISEHNRLYWYRQTLGQGPEFLTYFQNEAQLEKSRLLSDRFSAERPKGSFSTLEIQRTEQGDSAMYLCASSESLDEKLFFGSGTQLSVL.

This CDR3 is CASRSQGYHGYTF. The CDR3 region has the DNA TGTGCCAGCAGGTCACAGGGGTACCATGGCTACACCTTC. This chain uses TRBV28 with TRBJ1-2; TRBD1 agrees at 7 bases. The ends lost 6 bases at V and 6 bases at J; junction bases unmatched: 7. The germline V gene has CDR1 MDHEN and CDR2 SYDVKM. The CDR3 covers 13 residues.

This clonotype was counted a few times. CDR3 nucleotide sequence: TGTGCCAGCAGCGACGGGACTAGCGGGGGCCACTCTAGAGATACGCAGTATTTT. Translation gives CASSDGTSGGHSRDTQYF. This chain uses TRBV9 with TRBJ2-3; 14 nucleotides align to TRBD2. CDR1 is SGDLS and CDR2 is YYNGEE in the germline V gene. The CDR3 is made up of 18 amino acids. Trimming cost V 3 bases and J 5 bases; bases outside gene matches: 11.

There are a few counts of this clonotype. This rearrangement joins TRBV6-5 to TRBJ2-2; TRBD1 matches 12 bases. This CDR3 comprises 15 residues. V trimming: 6 bases; J trimming: 5 bases; junction bases outside the gene matches: 4. Germline CDR1 is MNHEY and CDR2 is SVGAGI. The DNA of the CDR3 is TGTGCCAGCAGGAGGGGACAGGGGGCAACCGGGGAGCTGTTTTTT. It is translated as CASRRGQGATGELFF.

The chain recombines TRBV6-6 with TRBJ1-3; D ambiguous. The CDR3 runs 13 residues. Germline V CDR1 and CDR2: MNHNY, SVGAGI (reference sequence). V gave up 11 bases and J gave up 1 base, with 12 bases separating them. DNA for the CDR3: TGTGCCGTCCGACGGCAATCTGGAAACACCATATATTTT. Translated, it gives CAVRRQSGNTIYF.

This clonotype was seen at least ten times. The rearrangement uses TRBV7-2 and TRBJ2-1; tentatively, D is TRBD2 (6 bases). Deletions cut 3 bases from V and 3 bases from J, with 12 bases between. CDR3 length: 15 residues. Germline loops: CDR1 SGHTA, CDR2 FQGNSA. The CDR3 DNA reads as TGTGCCAGCAGCTTTGGGGACTCCGGCTACAATGAGCAGTTCTTC. The encoded protein is CASSFGDSGYNEQFF.

In its sample, this clonotype was seen a few times. The rearrangement links TRBV27 to TRBJ2-2; D gene uncertain. V gave up 2 bases and J gave up 1 base, with 11 bases separating them. Germline-derived CDR1 and CDR2 are MNHEY and SMNVEV (reference sequence). The CDR3 contains 16 residues. The CDR3 sequence is CASSLGDHMNTGELFF. CDR3 nucleotides: TGTGCCAGCAGTTTAGGGGATCACATGAACACCGGGGAGCTGTTTTTT.

In this sample, this clonotype turned up many times. The chain carries TRBV7-3 and TRBJ2-1; tentative D call: TRBD1 (5 bases). The CDR3 is 13 residues long. V gave up 0 bases and J gave up 8 bases, with 8 bases separating them. Looked up from germline, CDR1 is SGHTA and CDR2 is FQGTGA. This CDR3 is CASSLTPGHEQFF. The CDR3 DNA follows: TGTGCCAGCAGCTTAACCCCAGGGCATGAGCAGTTCTTC.

This clonotype was detected only a few times. This chain connects TRBV12-3 or TRBV12-4 to TRBJ1-5, with D unclear. The ends were cut back, 8 bases at V and 7 bases at J, with 9 bases in the middle. The CDR3 runs to 11 residues. The CDR3 coding sequence is TGTGCCAGCGGAGTGGAGCAGCCCCAGCATTTT. Translation gives CASGVEQPQHF.

The chain couples TRBV27 to TRBJ2-7; D is ambiguous. V was clipped by 6 bases and J by 3 bases, with 12 bases between them. Germline CDR1 is MNHEY and CDR2 is SMNVEV (reference sequence). The CDR3 runs to 13 residues. CDR3 DNA: TGTGCCAGCAGCCGCGGAAGTAGCTACGAGCAGTACTTC. Protein sequence: CASSRGSSYEQYF.